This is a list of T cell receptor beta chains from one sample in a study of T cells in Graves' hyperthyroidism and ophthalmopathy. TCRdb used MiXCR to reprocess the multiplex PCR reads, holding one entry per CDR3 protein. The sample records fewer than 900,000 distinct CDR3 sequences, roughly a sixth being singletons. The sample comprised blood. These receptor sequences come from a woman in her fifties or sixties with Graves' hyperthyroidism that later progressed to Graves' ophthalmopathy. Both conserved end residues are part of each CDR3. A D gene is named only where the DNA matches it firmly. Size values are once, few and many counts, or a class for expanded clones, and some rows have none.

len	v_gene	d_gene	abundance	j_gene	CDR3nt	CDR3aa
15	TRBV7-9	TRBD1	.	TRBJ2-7	TGTGCCAGCAGCTTAGGGGGACAGGGGGTTTACGAGCAGTACTTC	CASSLGGQGVYEQYF
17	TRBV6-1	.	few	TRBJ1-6	TGTGCCATCTGGGGGGGGACCTCTATTTCCTATAATTCACCCCTCCACTTT	CAIWGGTSISYNSPLHF
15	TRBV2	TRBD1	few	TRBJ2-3	TGTGCCAGCAGTCTCCGGGACAGGAGGCCGGATACGCAGTATTTT	CASSLRDRRPDTQYF
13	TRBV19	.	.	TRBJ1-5	TGTGCCAGTAGTAGTCAGGACAATCAGCCCCAGCATTTT	CASSSQDNQPQHF
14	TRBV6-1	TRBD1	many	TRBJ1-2	TGTGCCAGCAGGTTACTGCAGGGGGCGGTGGGCTACACCTTC	CASRLLQGAVGYTF
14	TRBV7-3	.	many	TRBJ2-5	TGTGCCAGCAGCTCTAATTCAGGGTCGGAGACCCAGTACTTC	CASSSNSGSETQYF
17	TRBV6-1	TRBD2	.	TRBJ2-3	TGTGCCAGCAGTGACCTAGGATTTAGCGGGGGAGCAGATACGCAGTATTTT	CASSDLGFSGGADTQYF
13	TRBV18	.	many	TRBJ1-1	TGTGCCAGCTCACCAAACAGCGACACTGAAGCTTTCTTT	CASSPNSDTEAFF
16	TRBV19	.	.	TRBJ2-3	TGTGCCAGTAGTATATTGACAGGAGCTAGCACAGATACGCAGTATTTT	CASSILTGASTDTQYF
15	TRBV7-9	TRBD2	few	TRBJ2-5	TGTGCCAGCAGCTTATGGGACTACAACCAAGAGACCCAGTACTTC	CASSLWDYNQETQYF
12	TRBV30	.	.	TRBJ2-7	TGTGCCTGGAGCCGATCGGAAAACGAGCAGTACTTC	CAWSRSENEQYF
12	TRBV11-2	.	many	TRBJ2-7	TGTGCCAGCAGCTCCCCAGGGTACGAGCAGTACTTC	CASSSPGYEQYF
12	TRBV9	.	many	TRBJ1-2	TGTGCCAGCCAACGCGGGAACTATGGCTACACCTTC	CASQRGNYGYTF
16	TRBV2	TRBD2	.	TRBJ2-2	TGTGCCAGCAGTGAAAGCGGGGGGACGAACACCGGGGAGCTGTTTTTT	CASSESGGTNTGELFF
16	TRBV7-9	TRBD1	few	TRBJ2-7	TGTGCCAGCAGCCTCCCGGGACAGGTACGAGGGAGCGAGCAGTACTTC	CASSLPGQVRGSEQYF
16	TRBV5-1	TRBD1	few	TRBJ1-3	TGCGCCAGCAGCTTGGCCGGACAGGGCTCTGGAAACACCATATATTTT	CASSLAGQGSGNTIYF
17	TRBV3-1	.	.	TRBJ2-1	TGTGCCAGCAGCGGCGACCTCTCTATGGGATCAGGCAATGAGCAGTTCTTC	CASSGDLSMGSGNEQFF
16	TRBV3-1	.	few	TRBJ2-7	TGTGCCAGCAGCCAAGATACAGGGTTGGTCTCCTACGAGCAGTACTTC	CASSQDTGLVSYEQYF
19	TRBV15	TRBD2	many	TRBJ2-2	TGTGCCACCAGCCCTGCCTCCGGGACTAGCGGGGGGCTCACCGGGGAGCTGTTTTTT	CATSPASGTSGGLTGELFF